These 12 T cell receptor beta chains were all obtained from the same sample, sequenced in a study of shared clonotypes between healthy human individuals. Terminally differentiated effector memory CD45RA+ cells were excluded from the naive CD8 cells, which were CD45RO-negative and positively selected for CCR7. Using immunoSEQ multiplex PCR, the repertoire was profiled, and TCRdb retains in-frame clones only, with some absent. The sample carries about 2.1 million clones, roughly 93% recorded once. The material sequenced was naive CD8+ T cells from PBMCs. The receptor source for this set is a man between 18 and 29 years old in good health. Some clones in this sample may be carry-over from other donors' samples.

The J gene is TRBJ1-3, the V gene TRBV6-4; possible D gene TRBD1, 5 bases. In germline, CDR1 is MRHNA, CDR2 SNTAGT. The CDR3 runs 14 residues. Trimming cost V 2 bases and J 11 bases, with 16 bases left between them. CDR3 coding DNA: TGTGCCAGCAGTGACGGAGACCCCACCAGGGCCATATATTTT. Translating it yields CASSDGDPTRAIYF.

The chain carries TRBV7-2 and TRBJ2-7; maybe TRBD1 (5 bases). Germline V lookup: CDR1 SGHTA, CDR2 FQGNSA. V was pared by 2 bases and J by 7 bases, with 18 bases between. The CDR3 has 15 amino acids. In nucleotides, the CDR3 is TGTGCCAGCAGCTTACAGGGCAGCAGTCTTCTAGAGCAGTACTTC. This codes for CASSLQGSSLLEQYF.

The CDR3 sequence: CASSYPGLANNEQFF. Written as DNA, the CDR3 is TGTGCCAGCAGCTACCCGGGACTAGCGAACAATGAGCAGTTCTTC. The chain recombines TRBV5-6 with TRBJ2-1; 10 bases align to TRBD2. Per germline, CDR1 SGHDT and CDR2 YYEEEE. CDR3 length equals 15 residues. The V segment lost 3 bases and the J segment 5 bases; nucleotides outside the gene matches: 5.

The chain links TRBV28 to TRBJ2-3; D gene uncertain. The CDR3 is 14 amino acids. Germline loops: CDR1 MDHEN, CDR2 SYDVKM. V dropped 6 bases and J dropped 0 bases, with 10 bases sitting between them. CDR3 protein: CASRSTTSTDTQYF. The CDR3 nucleotides are TGTGCCAGCAGAAGTACTACTAGCACAGATACGCAGTATTTT.

The chain employs TRBV29-1 and TRBJ2-3; 13 nucleotides line up with TRBD2. V lost 0 bases, J lost 0 bases, and 24 bases stayed unmatched. Germline values: CDR1 SQVTM, CDR2 ANQGSEA. There are 24 residues in the CDR3. DNA of the CDR3: TGCAGCGTTGAAGATTCGCTCCCGGCCGGACTAGCGGGAGCATACAGTCCAAGCACAGATACGCAGTATTTT. Translation gives CSVEDSLPAGLAGAYSPSTDTQYF.

This clone has just one count. This chain joins TRBV25-1 and TRBJ1-5; the match to TRBD1 covers 10 bases. The germline gives CDR1 MGHDK, CDR2 SYGVNS. V was pared by 9 bases and J by 1 base, with 6 bases of the junction left unmatched. This CDR3 is 15 amino acids long. The CDR3 coding sequence is TGTGCCAGTGGGACAGGGGACGTGAGCAATCAGCCCCAGCATTTT. Its protein product is CASGTGDVSNQPQHF.

Turning to this clone: Other DNA sequences within the sample encode an identical CDR3. The rearrangement uses TRBV4-1 and TRBJ2-7; the match to TRBD1 covers 7 bases. V shed 1 base and J 6 bases; nucleotides not matched to a gene: 6. This CDR3 region has 14 residues. CDR1 MGHRA and CDR2 YSYEKL come from the germline V gene. In nucleotides, the CDR3 is TGCGCCAGCAGCCAAGGCCAGGGGGTCGGCGAGCAGTACTTC. Protein: CASSQGQGVGEQYF.

The chain links TRBV28 to TRBJ1-4; no clear D. Germline V gene sequence: CDR1 MDHEN, CDR2 SYDVKM. This CDR3 has 15 residues. Trimming cost V 0 bases and J 7 bases, with 12 bases left between them. Written as DNA, the CDR3 is TGTGCCAGCAGTTTATGGGGTGTTGTGAGTGAAAAACTGTTTTTT. This translates into CASSLWGVVSEKLFF.

This clone appeared a single time. The chain links TRBV27 to TRBJ1-1, with D unclear. Germline CDR1 reads MNHEY; CDR2 reads SMNVEV (reference sequence). This CDR3 contains 13 residues. V was cut by 2 bases and J by 5 bases, with 9 bases left in between. CDR3: CASSLKWMTEAFF. CDR3 sequence (DNA): TGTGCCAGCAGTTTAAAGTGGATGACTGAAGCTTTCTTT.

The J gene is TRBJ1-2, the V gene TRBV19; weak D call: TRBD1 (6 bases). There are 13 residues in the CDR3. Trimming left V 2 bases short and J 3 bases short, with 7 bases between. CDR1 LNHDA and CDR2 SQIVND come from the germline V gene (reference sequence). Here the CDR3 DNA reads TGTGCCAGTAGTATACCAGGGGACTATGGCTACACCTTC. Protein: CASSIPGDYGYTF.

The chain employs TRBV7-9 and TRBJ1-2; TRBD1 might be the D (6 bases). The CDR3 covers 13 residues. Germline CDR1 SEHNR, CDR2 FQNEAQ (reference sequence). V lost 5 bases, J lost 4 bases, and 11 bases lay in between. The CDR3 DNA reads TGTGCCAGCAGCCCCAAGGACAGCTATGGCTACACCTTC. Translation: CASSPKDSYGYTF.

The chain recombines TRBV27 with TRBJ2-6; D unclear. Trimming cost V 7 bases and J 2 bases, with 12 bases left between them. Germline CDR1 is MNHEY and CDR2 is SMNVEV (reference sequence). This CDR3 spans 15 amino acids. CDR3 DNA: TGTGCCAGCACGCCAGGTGCTGCTGGGGCCAACGTCCTGACTTTC. Translation: CASTPGAAGANVLTF.